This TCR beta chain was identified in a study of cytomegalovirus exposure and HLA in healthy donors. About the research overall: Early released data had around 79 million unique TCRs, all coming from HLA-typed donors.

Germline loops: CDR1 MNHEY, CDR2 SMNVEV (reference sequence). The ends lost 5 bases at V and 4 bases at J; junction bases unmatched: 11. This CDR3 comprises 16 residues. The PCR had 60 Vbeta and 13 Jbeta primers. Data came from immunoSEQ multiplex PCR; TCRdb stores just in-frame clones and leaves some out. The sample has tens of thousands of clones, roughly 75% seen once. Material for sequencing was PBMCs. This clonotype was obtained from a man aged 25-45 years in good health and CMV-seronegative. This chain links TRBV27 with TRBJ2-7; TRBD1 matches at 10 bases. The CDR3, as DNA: TGTGCCAGCAGTCCTGTTTCGACAGGGGGCCTTTACGAGCAGTACTTC. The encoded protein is CASSPVSTGGLYEQYF.